This T cell receptor (beta chain) was found in a study of human T cells and chemical hapten exposure. Broader study findings: Compared to controls, expanded TCRs made significantly more large clusters of similar CDR3s.

This CDR3 has 14 amino acids. The germline CDR1 and CDR2 sequences are SEHNR and FQNEAQ (reference sequence). Trimming stripped 1 base from V and 0 bases from J, with 6 bases between. As the library was built, unique molecular identifiers were attached to individual cDNA molecules. One entry per CDR3 protein, called by TCRdb with MiXCR from the RACE reads. The sample includes a few hundred thousand distinct CDR3 sequences, around 5% of them seen just once. Concerning this clonotype itself: Antigen specificity is unknown.

As for time point: pre-sensitization, week 0. The treatment was: therapeutic diphenylcyclopropenone sensitization with weekly scalp DPC. The clonotype comes from a young woman with alopecia areata. Some clones in this sample may be carry-over from other donors' samples. The chain combines TRBV7-9 with TRBJ1-2, with no clear D. The input for sequencing was whole blood, taken in connection with sensitization to the hapten diphenylcyclopropenone (DPC). CDR3 sequence reads: CASSLVPTNYGYTF. The CDR3 DNA sequence: TGTGCCAGCAGCTTAGTCCCTACTAACTATGGCTACACCTTC.